This T cell receptor beta chain was observed in a study of T cells in Graves' hyperthyroidism and ophthalmopathy. Findings of the study overall: Before onset, by a median of approximately 5.9 months, the model predicted ophthalmopathy. Blood also contained most expanded thyroid clonotypes above 0.001.

It was RNA transcripts that yielded the amplified TCR beta CDR3 regions. First-round RT-PCR with HTBI primers amplified the TCR CDR3 region. TCRdb reprocessed the multiplex PCR reads with MiXCR, giving one entry per CDR3 protein. The repertoire has around 300,000 distinct CDR3 sequences, roughly 13% of them found once; the top ten carry approximately 7.9%. The CDR3 spans 15 residues. Germline V lookup: CDR1 PRHDT, CDR2 FYEKMQ (reference sequence). Trimming cost V 4 bases and J 2 bases; bases outside gene matches: 5. Absence of ophthalmopathy progression within 18 months defined stable Graves' hyperthyroidism. Patients aged 18 to 65 had newly diagnosed hyperthyroidism lasting under 2 months. In this sample, this clonotype turned up many times. Its cognate antigen is unknown.

The sample comprised blood. The rearrangement joins TRBV13 to TRBJ1-3; 7 positions agree with TRBD1. The sequence came from a woman aged 40 to 49 with Graves' hyperthyroidism. The DNA for the CDR3 is TGTGCCAGCAGCTGGGGGACAGACCCTGGAAACACCATATATTTT. This translates into CASSWGTDPGNTIYF.